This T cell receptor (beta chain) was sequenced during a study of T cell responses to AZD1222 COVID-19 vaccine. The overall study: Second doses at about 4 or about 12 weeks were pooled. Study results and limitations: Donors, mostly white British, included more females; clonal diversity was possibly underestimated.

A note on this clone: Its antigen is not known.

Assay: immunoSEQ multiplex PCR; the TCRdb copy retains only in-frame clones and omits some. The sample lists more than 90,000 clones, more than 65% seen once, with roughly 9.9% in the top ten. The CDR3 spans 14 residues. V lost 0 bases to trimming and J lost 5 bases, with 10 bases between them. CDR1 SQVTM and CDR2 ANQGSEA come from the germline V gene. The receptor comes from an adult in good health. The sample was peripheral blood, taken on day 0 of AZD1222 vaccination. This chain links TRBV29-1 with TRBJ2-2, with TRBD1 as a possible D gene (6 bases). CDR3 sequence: CSVEEGAQTGELFF. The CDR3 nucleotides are TGCAGCGTTGAAGAGGGGGCGCAAACCGGGGAGCTGTTTTTT.